The next 31 T cell receptor beta chains were all read from a single sample in a study of T cells in localized non-small cell lung cancer. Generated by immunoSEQ multiplex PCR, the TCRdb table keeps only in-frame clones and is missing some. In the table there are approximately 80,000 clones, 80% of which are singletons. The specimen comprised peripheral blood, sampled before any cancer treatment. The source is a female donor over 55 with stage I lung adenocarcinoma.

The V call is TRBV6-1, the J call TRBJ2-1, with TRBD2 identical over 8 bases. The junction had 9 bases not matched to a gene; V was cut back by 5 bases and J by 9 bases. This CDR3 contains 14 residues. Per the germline V gene, CDR1 is MNHNS and CDR2 is SASEGT. In DNA, the CDR3 is TGTGCCAGCAGTAGGCTAGCGGGTGGGTCTGAGCAGTTCTTC. Translating gives CASSRLAGGSEQFF.

This clone was detected only once. The CDR3 coding sequence is TGCGCCAGCAGCCAAGAAGGGGGATGGAGCTCTGGGGCCAACGTCCTGACTTTC. Translated: CASSQEGGWSSGANVLTF. The rearrangement uses TRBV4-3 and TRBJ2-6, with D maybe TRBD1 (6 bases). V was trimmed by 0 bases and J by 0 bases, leaving 12 bases between them. Looked up from germline, CDR1 is LGHNA and CDR2 is YSLEER. The CDR3 covers 18 residues.

The V call is TRBV28, the J call TRBJ2-3; D remains unclear. Germline V gene data show CDR1 as MDHEN and CDR2 as SYDVKM. This CDR3 comprises 17 residues. Trimming removed 5 bases at V and 4 bases at J, with 22 bases between. Here the CDR3 DNA reads TGTGCCAGCAGTGACCCTGGACCGAAAACAATCTCAGATACGCAGTATTTT. Amino acid sequence: CASSDPGPKTISDTQYF.

The chain recombines TRBV9 with TRBJ2-7; D is ambiguous. The V gene's germline CDR1 is SGDLS and CDR2 YYNGEE. This CDR3 has 14 amino acids. Trimming removed 4 bases at V and 3 bases at J, with 14 bases between. The CDR3 DNA follows: TGTGCCAGCAGCCCCGCAGGAGATTTCTACGAGCAGTACTTC. Encoded protein: CASSPAGDFYEQYF.

This chain uses TRBV9 with TRBJ2-7; D might be TRBD1 or TRBD2, each matching 6 bases. CDR3 size: 13 residues. Trimming removed 0 bases at V and 10 bases at J, with 14 bases between. Germline V lookup: CDR1 SGDLS, CDR2 YYNGEE. The CDR3 DNA reads as TGTGCCAGCAGCGTAGTGGGGGCGGGAAGACAGTACTTC. The encoded protein is CASSVVGAGRQYF.

Worth noting for this clone: The same CDR3 also results from other DNA sequences found in this sample. The J gene is TRBJ2-3, the V gene TRBV9, with D tentatively TRBD2 (5 bases). V lost 0 bases and J lost 1, with 9 bases in between. Germline V CDR1 and CDR2: SGDLS, YYNGEE. This CDR3 is 15 amino acids long. CDR3 protein: CASSVAGTGTDTQYF. As DNA, the CDR3 is TGTGCCAGCAGCGTAGCGGGAACCGGCACAGATACGCAGTATTTT. Looking up the rest from reference TRBV9 and TRBJ2-3 gives the full variable domain: DSGVTQTPKHLITATGQRVTLRCSPRSGDLSVYWYQQSLDQGLQFLIQYYNGEERAKGNILERFSAQQFPDLHSELNLSSLELGDSALYFCASSVAGTGTDTQYFGPGTRLTVL.

The chain is built from TRBV2 and TRBJ1-5; unclear D gene. The CDR3 loop spans 14 amino acids. Germline V lookup: CDR1 SNHLY, CDR2 FYNNEI. The V end was cut by 4 bases, the J end by 0 bases, with 7 bases between. DNA for the CDR3: TGTGCCAGCAGTGTGGCGTATAGCAATCAGCCCCAGCATTTT. It encodes CASSVAYSNQPQHF. The full variable domain, in which reference TRBV2 and TRBJ1-5 provide the parts outside the CDR3, is EPEVTQTPSHQVTQMGQEVILRCVPISNHLYFYWYRQILGQKVEFLVSFYNNEISEKSEIFDDQFSVERPDGSNFTLKIRSTKLEDSAMYFCASSVAYSNQPQHFGDGTRLSIL.

This clone was detected only once. The chain combines TRBV5-4 with TRBJ2-3, with 12 bases fitting TRBD1. V lost 0 bases to trimming and J lost 3 bases; unmatched junction nucleotides: 2. The CDR3 totals 16 residues. Per the germline V gene, CDR1 is SGHNT and CDR2 is YYREEE (reference sequence). CDR3 in DNA: TGTGCCAGCAGCTTGGGGGGACAGGGGGCGACAGATACGCAGTATTTT. This encodes CASSLGGQGATDTQYF.

The gene calls are TRBV6-5 and TRBJ2-7; D is unclear. Germline V CDR1 and CDR2: MNHEY, SVGAGI. The V gene lost 5 bases and the J gene lost 0 bases, with 5 bases spanning the gap. The CDR3 totals 12 residues. CDR3 nucleotide sequence: TGTGCCAGCAGTCGGGTCTCCTACGAGCAGTACTTC. Its translation: CASSRVSYEQYF.

The chain carries TRBV28 and TRBJ2-2; TRBD1 might be the D (6 bases). The CDR3 length is 18 residues. Between the trimmed V and J ends, which lost 7 bases and 7 bases, there was a span of 28 bases. Germline values: CDR1 MDHEN, CDR2 SYDVKM. CDR3 residues: CASKRGRGPLTGGGELFF. The CDR3 DNA sequence: TGTGCCAGCAAGAGGGGCAGGGGCCCCCTAACGGGTGGCGGGGAGCTGTTTTTT.

This rearrangement joins TRBV7-9 to TRBJ2-6; D call uncertain. Between the trimmed V and J ends, which lost 5 bases and 9 bases, there was a span of 11 bases. This CDR3 comprises 13 residues. Germline loops: CDR1 SEHNR, CDR2 FQNEAQ (reference sequence). The CDR3 DNA reads TGTGCCAGCAGCCCTTTACCAGGCAACGTCCTGACTTTC. Protein: CASSPLPGNVLTF.

The rearrangement links TRBV19 to TRBJ1-6; no reliable D call. Trimming stripped 3 bases from V and 9 bases from J, with 6 bases between. Per germline, CDR1 LNHDA and CDR2 SQIVND (reference sequence). This CDR3 contains 12 residues. The CDR3 nucleotides are TGTGCCAGTAGTATTCCAGGTTCACCCCTCCACTTT. Translating gives CASSIPGSPLHF.

There are a few counts of this clone. This chain uses TRBV30 with TRBJ1-2, with D unresolved. This CDR3 has 12 residues. Germline V gene data show CDR1 as GTSNPN and CDR2 as SVGIG (reference sequence). V was clipped by 3 bases and J by 4 bases, with 9 bases between them. The CDR3 sequence: CAWRPSSYGYTF. The CDR3, as DNA: TGTGCCTGGAGGCCTTCTAGCTATGGCTACACCTTC.

Only one count was recorded for this clone. This chain links TRBV6-1 with TRBJ1-2, with D possibly TRBD1 on 6 matching bases. Germline values: CDR1 MNHNS, CDR2 SASEGT. CDR3 length equals 13 residues. Trimming cost V 3 bases and J 2 bases, with 7 bases left between them. CDR3 bases: TGTGCCAGCAGTGATAGGGGGAACTATGGCTACACCTTC. Translating gives CASSDRGNYGYTF.

V and J are TRBV7-2 and TRBJ1-5; D unresolved. Trimming shortened V by 1 base and J by 6 bases, and 13 bases separated the two germline ends. The germline V gene encodes CDR1 SGHTA and CDR2 FQGNSA. This CDR3 contains 15 residues. CDR3 in DNA: TGTGCCAGCAGCTTAGTTTTAGAGGGAAGTCAGCCCCAGCATTTT. This sequence encodes CASSLVLEGSQPQHF.

V gene TRBV5-5 combines with J gene TRBJ2-6, with TRBD1 matching 10 bases. V lost 2 bases to trimming and J lost 4 bases; unmatched junction nucleotides: 6. Germline V CDR1 and CDR2: SGHKS, YYEKEE (reference sequence). There are 17 residues in the CDR3. CDR3 loop: CASSFTGTGAGANVLTF. As DNA, the CDR3 is TGTGCCAGCAGCTTCACCGGGACAGGGGCCGGGGCCAACGTCCTGACTTTC.

In this sample, this clone turned up many times. The chain carries TRBV6-1 and TRBJ2-2; D is unclear. The CDR3 spans 15 residues. Germline V lookup: CDR1 MNHNS, CDR2 SASEGT. V dropped 5 bases and J dropped 0 bases, with 10 bases sitting between them. CDR3 sequence (DNA): TGTGCCAGCAGTCTGACATCTACGAACACCGGGGAGCTGTTTTTT. This codes for CASSLTSTNTGELFF.

The V call is TRBV11-2, the J call TRBJ1-1; no reliable D call. Trimming took off 0 bases at V and 0 bases at J, with 8 bases between the two ends. The CDR3 totals 15 residues. The germline V gene has CDR1 SGHAT and CDR2 FQNNGV. The CDR3 sequence: CASSLESTVNTEAFF. The CDR3, as DNA: TGTGCCAGCAGCTTAGAGTCCACGGTGAACACTGAAGCTTTCTTT.

The chain joins TRBV5-1 to TRBJ1-2; 9 nucleotides match TRBD1. The V segment lost 0 bases and the J segment 8 bases; nucleotides outside the gene matches: 17. CDR3 size: 18 residues. Germline loops: CDR1 SGHRS, CDR2 YFSETQ. DNA of the CDR3: TGCGCCAGCAGCTTGGCAAAAGGGCCAAACCGGGACAGGGCAGGCTACACCTTC. Protein: CASSLAKGPNRDRAGYTF.

The chain carries TRBV4-2 and TRBJ2-5, with 14 nucleotides matching TRBD2. Per germline, CDR1 LGHNA and CDR2 YNFKEQ. With V trimmed by 4 bases and J by 5 bases, 9 bases remained unmatched. The CDR3 length is 17 residues. The CDR3 region is CASSPSTSGGAVETQYF. The DNA for the CDR3 is TGTGCCAGCAGCCCTTCGACTAGCGGGGGGGCGGTCGAGACCCAGTACTTC.

This chain uses TRBV7-9 with TRBJ2-2, with unresolved D. Germline V gene sequence: CDR1 SEHNR, CDR2 FQNEAQ (reference sequence). Trimming removed 6 bases from V and 7 bases from J, with 9 bases in between. This CDR3 has 12 residues. CDR3 amino acids: CASSAGGGELFF. In DNA form, the CDR3 reads TGTGCCAGCAGTGCCGGCGGCGGGGAGCTGTTTTTT.

This rearrangement joins TRBV4-2 to TRBJ1-2; 7 nucleotides agree with TRBD1. The CDR3 has 15 residues. V lost 1 base and J lost 7; bases outside the gene matches: 9. The V gene's germline CDR1 is LGHNA and CDR2 YNFKEQ. The CDR3 reads CASSQAGQVGGGYTF. The DNA for the CDR3 is TGTGCCAGCAGCCAAGCCGGACAGGTAGGAGGTGGCTACACCTTC.

The gene calls are TRBV5-1 and TRBJ1-1; the D gene is possibly TRBD1 (5 bases). The CDR3 runs to 16 residues. CDR1 SGHRS and CDR2 YFSETQ come from the germline V gene. V lost 0 bases to trimming and J lost 0 bases, with 12 bases between them. CDR3 amino acids: CASSLGAGTVNTEAFF. In DNA form, the CDR3 reads TGCGCCAGCAGCTTGGGGGCCGGGACGGTGAACACTGAAGCTTTCTTT.

The gene calls are TRBV5-6 and TRBJ1-2; TRBD1 matches 7 bases. This CDR3 contains 15 residues. The V and J ends lost 5 bases and 8 bases, in that order; junction bases with no gene match: 15. In germline, CDR1 is SGHDT, CDR2 YYEEEE. The CDR3 DNA reads as TGTGCCAGCAGTCCCACCCCGGGACAGCGTACGGGCTACACCTTC. This gives the protein CASSPTPGQRTGYTF. The entire variable domain, with the rest obtained from reference TRBV5-6 and TRBJ1-2, is as follows: DAGVTQSPTHLIKTRGQQVTLRCSPKSGHDTVSWYQQALGQGPQFIFQYYEEEERQRGNFPDRFSGHQFPNYSSELNVNALLLGDSALYLCASSPTPGQRTGYTFGSGTRLTVV.

This clone appeared once. V and J are TRBV29-1 and TRBJ2-3; 9 bases line up with TRBD2. V shed 4 bases, J shed 4 bases, and the junction held 0 bases outside the gene matches. Germline CDR1 is SQVTM and CDR2 is ANQGSEA. The CDR3 totals 12 residues. In DNA form, the CDR3 reads TGCAGCGTTGGGACTAGCGCAGATACGCAGTATTTT. Residues: CSVGTSADTQYF.

The V gene is TRBV19, the J gene TRBJ1-1; tentatively, D is TRBD1 (5 bases). The V end was cut by 7 bases, the J end by 1 base, with 13 bases between. CDR3 size: 14 residues. Per the germline V gene, CDR1 is LNHDA and CDR2 is SQIVND (reference sequence). CDR3 in amino acids: CASTLRGRNTEAFF. The CDR3 DNA reads TGTGCCAGTACCCTAAGGGGTCGGAACACTGAAGCTTTCTTT. Supplemented by reference TRBV19 and TRBJ1-1, the full variable domain reads DGGITQSPKYLFRKEGQNVTLSCEQNLNHDAMYWYRQDPGQGLRLIYYSQIVNDFQKGDIAEGYSVSREKKESFPLTVTSAQKNPTAFYLCASTLRGRNTEAFFGQGTRLTVV.

A few counts support this clone. The V and J genes are TRBV5-6 and TRBJ1-2, with D hard to call. The germline V gene has CDR1 SGHDT and CDR2 YYEEEE. The V end was cut by 4 bases, the J end by 4 bases, with 8 bases between. The CDR3 loop spans 12 amino acids. Here the CDR3 DNA reads TGTGCCAGCAGCCGTAGAAGCTATGGCTACACCTTC. Translated, it gives CASSRRSYGYTF.

The table lists this clone with a count of one. The rearrangement uses TRBV7-8 and TRBJ1-1; a weak D match, TRBD1 (5 bases). CDR3 length: 15 amino acids. Germline V lookup: CDR1 SGHVS, CDR2 FQNEAQ. The V and J ends lost 0 bases and 6 bases respectively, with 14 bases between them. CDR3 bases: TGTGCCAGCAGCTTAGCGGCCCAGGGAGTCCCTGAAGCTTTCTTT. It codes for CASSLAAQGVPEAFF.

This clone was counted between two and nine times. The V and J genes are TRBV11-2 and TRBJ1-3; the D is unclear. The CDR3 is made up of 17 amino acids. V was cut by 5 bases and J by 0 bases, with 17 bases left in between. Germline V gene data show CDR1 as SGHAT and CDR2 as FQNNGV. The CDR3 protein is CASSPTTRHHSGNTIYF. The CDR3 DNA is TGTGCCAGCAGCCCGACCACAAGACACCACTCTGGAAACACCATATATTTT.

The genes are TRBV28 and TRBJ1-3; 8 bases align to TRBD1. Germline CDR1 is MDHEN and CDR2 is SYDVKM. J was trimmed by 1 base and V by 2 bases; bases with no gene match: 4. This CDR3 contains 16 residues. The CDR3 is CASSLTRGLSGNTIYF. The DNA of the CDR3 is TGTGCCAGCAGTTTAACCAGGGGGCTGTCTGGAAACACCATATATTTT.

The J gene is TRBJ1-3, the V gene TRBV7-8; D not resolved. Germline lookup yields CDR1 SGHVS and CDR2 FQNEAQ. CDR3 length equals 13 residues. Trimming pared 7 bases from V and 0 bases from J, leaving 7 bases between. The CDR3 DNA follows: TGTGCCAGCACCGCTTCCTCTGGAAACACCATATATTTT. This codes for CASTASSGNTIYF.